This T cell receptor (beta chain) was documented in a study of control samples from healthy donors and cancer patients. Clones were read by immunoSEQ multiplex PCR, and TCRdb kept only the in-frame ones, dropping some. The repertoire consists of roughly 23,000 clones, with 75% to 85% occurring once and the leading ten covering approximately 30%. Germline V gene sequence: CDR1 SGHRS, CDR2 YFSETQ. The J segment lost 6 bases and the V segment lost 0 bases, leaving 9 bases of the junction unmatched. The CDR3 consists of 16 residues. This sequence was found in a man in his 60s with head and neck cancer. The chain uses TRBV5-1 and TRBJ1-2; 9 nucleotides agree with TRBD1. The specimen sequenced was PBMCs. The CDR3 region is CASSLAGQDRGDGYTF. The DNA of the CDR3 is TGCGCCAGCAGCTTGGCCGGCCAGGACAGGGGTGATGGCTACACCTTC.